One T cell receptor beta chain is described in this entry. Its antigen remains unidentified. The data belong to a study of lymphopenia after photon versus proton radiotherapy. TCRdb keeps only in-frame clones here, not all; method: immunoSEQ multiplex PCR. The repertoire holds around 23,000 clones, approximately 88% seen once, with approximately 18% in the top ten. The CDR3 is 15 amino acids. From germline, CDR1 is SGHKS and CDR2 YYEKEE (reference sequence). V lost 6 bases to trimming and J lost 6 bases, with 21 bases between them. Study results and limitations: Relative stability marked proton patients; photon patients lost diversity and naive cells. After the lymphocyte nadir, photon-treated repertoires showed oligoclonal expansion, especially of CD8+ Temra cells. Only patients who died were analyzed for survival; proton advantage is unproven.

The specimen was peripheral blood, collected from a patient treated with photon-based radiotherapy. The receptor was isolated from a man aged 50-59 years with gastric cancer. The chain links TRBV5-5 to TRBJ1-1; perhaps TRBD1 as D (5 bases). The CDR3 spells CASNYNVGRIAEAFF. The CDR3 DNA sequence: TGTGCCAGCAACTATAATGTGGGACGGATCGCTGAAGCTTTCTTT.